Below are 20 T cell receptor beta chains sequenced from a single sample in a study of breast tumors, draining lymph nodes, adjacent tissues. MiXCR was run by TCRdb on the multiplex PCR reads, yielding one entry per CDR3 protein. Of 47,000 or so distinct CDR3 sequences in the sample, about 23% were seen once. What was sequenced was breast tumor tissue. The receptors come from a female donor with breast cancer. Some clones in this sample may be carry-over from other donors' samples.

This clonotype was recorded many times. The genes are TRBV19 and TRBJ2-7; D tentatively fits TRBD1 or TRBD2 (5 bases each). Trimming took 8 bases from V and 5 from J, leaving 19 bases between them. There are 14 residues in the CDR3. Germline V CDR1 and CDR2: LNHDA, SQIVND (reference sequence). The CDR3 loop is CASQSTWDGHEQYF. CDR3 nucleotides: TGTGCCAGTCAGTCAACTTGGGACGGCCACGAGCAGTACTTC. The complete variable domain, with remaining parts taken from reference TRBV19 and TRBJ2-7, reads DGGITQSPKYLFRKEGQNVTLSCEQNLNHDAMYWYRQDPGQGLRLIYYSQIVNDFQKGDIAEGYSVSREKKESFPLTVTSAQKNPTAFYLCASQSTWDGHEQYFGPGTRLTVT.

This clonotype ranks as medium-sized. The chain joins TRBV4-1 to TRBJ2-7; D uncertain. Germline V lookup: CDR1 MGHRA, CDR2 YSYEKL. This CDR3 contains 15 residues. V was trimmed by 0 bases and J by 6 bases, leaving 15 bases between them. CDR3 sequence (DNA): TGCGCCAGCAGCCAAGACGGCGGACCTACTCTCGAGCAGTACTTC. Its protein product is CASSQDGGPTLEQYF.

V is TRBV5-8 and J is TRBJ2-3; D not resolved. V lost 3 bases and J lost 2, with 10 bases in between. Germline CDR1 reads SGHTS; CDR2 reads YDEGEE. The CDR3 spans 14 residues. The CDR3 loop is CASSSEITTDTQYF. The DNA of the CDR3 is TGTGCCAGCAGCTCCGAAATCACCACAGATACGCAGTATTTT.

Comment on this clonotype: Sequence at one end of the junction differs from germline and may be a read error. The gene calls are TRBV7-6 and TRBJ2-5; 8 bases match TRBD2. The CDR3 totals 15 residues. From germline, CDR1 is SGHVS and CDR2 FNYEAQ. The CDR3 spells CAGSLSGGPMGAQYF. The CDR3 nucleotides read TGTGCCGGCAGCTTATCGGGAGGGCCGATGGGGGCCCAGTACTTC. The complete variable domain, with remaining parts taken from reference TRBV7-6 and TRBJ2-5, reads GAGVSQSPRYKVTKRGQDVALRCDPISGHVSLYWYRQALGQGPEFLTYFNYEAQQDKSGLPNDRFSAERPEGSISTLTIQRTEQRDSAMYRCAGSLSGGPMGAQYFGPGTRLLVL.

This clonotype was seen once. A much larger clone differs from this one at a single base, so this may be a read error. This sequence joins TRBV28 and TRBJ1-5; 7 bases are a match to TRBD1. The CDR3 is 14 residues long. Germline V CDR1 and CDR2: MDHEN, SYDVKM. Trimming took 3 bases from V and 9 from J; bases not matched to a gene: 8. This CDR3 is CASSLQGGGRPQHF. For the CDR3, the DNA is TGTGCCAGCAGTTTGCAGGGGGGTGGAAGGCCCCAGCATTTT.

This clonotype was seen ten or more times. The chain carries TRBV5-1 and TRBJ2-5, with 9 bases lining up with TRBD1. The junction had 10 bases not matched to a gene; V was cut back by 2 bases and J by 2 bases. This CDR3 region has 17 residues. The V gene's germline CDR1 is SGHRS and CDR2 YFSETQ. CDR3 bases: TGCGCCAGCAGCTTTGGGGGGACAGGGATCCTACAAGAGACCCAGTACTTC. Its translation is CASSFGGTGILQETQYF.

CDR3 sequence: CAIGDTNEQFF. CDR3 DNA: TGTGCCATCGGGGACACCAATGAGCAGTTCTTC. The genes are TRBV10-3 and TRBJ2-1; D possibly corresponds to TRBD1 (6 bases). V dropped 8 bases and J dropped 6 bases, with 8 bases sitting between them. Looked up from germline, CDR1 is ENHRY and CDR2 is SYGVKD. This CDR3 has 11 amino acids.

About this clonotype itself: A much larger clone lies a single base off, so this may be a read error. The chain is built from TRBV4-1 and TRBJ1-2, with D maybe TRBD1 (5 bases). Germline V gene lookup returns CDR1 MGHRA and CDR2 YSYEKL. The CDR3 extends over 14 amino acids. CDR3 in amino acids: CASSQGPLGLGYAF. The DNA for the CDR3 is TGCGCCAGCAGCCAGGGACCCCTAGGACTAGGCTACGCCTTC.

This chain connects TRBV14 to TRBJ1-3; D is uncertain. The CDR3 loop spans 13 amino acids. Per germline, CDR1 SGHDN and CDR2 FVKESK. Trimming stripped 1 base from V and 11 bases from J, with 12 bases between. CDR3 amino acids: CASSQGSGKAIYF. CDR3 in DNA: TGTGCCAGCAGCCAAGGTTCCGGAAAGGCCATATATTTT.

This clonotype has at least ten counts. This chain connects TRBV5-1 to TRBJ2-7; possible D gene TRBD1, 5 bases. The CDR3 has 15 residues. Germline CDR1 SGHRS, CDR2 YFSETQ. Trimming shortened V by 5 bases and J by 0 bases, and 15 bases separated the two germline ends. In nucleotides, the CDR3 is TGCGCCAGCAGTATATGGACACAATCCTCCTACGAGCAGTACTTC. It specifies CASSIWTQSSYEQYF.

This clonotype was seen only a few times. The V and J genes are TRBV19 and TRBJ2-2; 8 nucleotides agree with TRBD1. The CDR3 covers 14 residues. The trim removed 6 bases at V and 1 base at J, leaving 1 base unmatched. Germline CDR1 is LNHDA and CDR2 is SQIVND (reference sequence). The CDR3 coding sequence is TGTGCCAGTAGCGACAGGGGGAACACCGGGGAGCTGTTTTTT. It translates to CASSDRGNTGELFF. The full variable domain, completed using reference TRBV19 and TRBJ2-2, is DGGITQSPKYLFRKEGQNVTLSCEQNLNHDAMYWYRQDPGQGLRLIYYSQIVNDFQKGDIAEGYSVSREKKESFPLTVTSAQKNPTAFYLCASSDRGNTGELFFGEGSRLTVL.

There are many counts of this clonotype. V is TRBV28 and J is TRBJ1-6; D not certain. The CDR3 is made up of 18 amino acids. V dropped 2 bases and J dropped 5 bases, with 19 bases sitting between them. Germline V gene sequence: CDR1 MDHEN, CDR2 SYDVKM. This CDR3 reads CASSLVPINRRHNSPLHF. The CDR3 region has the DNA TGTGCCAGCAGTTTAGTACCTATCAACAGAAGACATAATTCACCCCTCCACTTT.

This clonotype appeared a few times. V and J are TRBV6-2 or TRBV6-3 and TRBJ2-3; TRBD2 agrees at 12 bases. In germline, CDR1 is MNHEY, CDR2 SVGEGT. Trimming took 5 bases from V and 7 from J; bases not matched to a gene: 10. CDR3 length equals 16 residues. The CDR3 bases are TGTGCCAGCAGTCAAAATCTAGCGGGGGGGCAAAATACGCAGTATTTT. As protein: CASSQNLAGGQNTQYF.

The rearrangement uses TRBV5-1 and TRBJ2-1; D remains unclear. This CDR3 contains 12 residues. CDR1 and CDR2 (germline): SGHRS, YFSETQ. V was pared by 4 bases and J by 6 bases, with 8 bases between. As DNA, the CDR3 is TGCGCCAGCAGCCAAGTCTTCAATGAGCAGTTCTTC. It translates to CASSQVFNEQFF.

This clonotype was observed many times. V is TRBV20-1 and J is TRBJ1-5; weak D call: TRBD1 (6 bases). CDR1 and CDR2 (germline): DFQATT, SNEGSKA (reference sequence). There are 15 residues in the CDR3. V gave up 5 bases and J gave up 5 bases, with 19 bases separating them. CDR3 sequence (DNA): TGCAGTGCTCCTGACCCTAGGGGGGACCATCAGCCCCAGCATTTT. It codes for CSAPDPRGDHQPQHF.

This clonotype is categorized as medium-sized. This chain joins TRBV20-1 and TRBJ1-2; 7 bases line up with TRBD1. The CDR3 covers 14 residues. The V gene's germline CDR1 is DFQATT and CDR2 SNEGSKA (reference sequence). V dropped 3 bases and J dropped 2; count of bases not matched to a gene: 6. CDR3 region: CSARDWTGNYGYTF. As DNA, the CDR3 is TGCAGTGCTAGGGACTGGACAGGAAACTATGGCTACACCTTC.

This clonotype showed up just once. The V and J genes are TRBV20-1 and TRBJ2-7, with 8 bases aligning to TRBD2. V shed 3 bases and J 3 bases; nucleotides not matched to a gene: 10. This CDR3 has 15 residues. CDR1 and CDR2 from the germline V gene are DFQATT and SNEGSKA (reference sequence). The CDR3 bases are TGCAGTGCTAGCCGGACTAGAGCGGGGGACTACGAGCAGTACTTC. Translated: CSASRTRAGDYEQYF.

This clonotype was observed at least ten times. CDR3 protein: CASRYGTAYEQYF. The CDR3 DNA reads as TGCGCCAGCAGATACGGGACAGCCTACGAGCAGTACTTC. This chain links TRBV5-1 with TRBJ2-7; 7 positions match TRBD1. The CDR3 has 13 amino acids. V shed 5 bases and J 2 bases; nucleotides not matched to a gene: 4. CDR1 and CDR2 from the germline V gene are SGHRS and YFSETQ.

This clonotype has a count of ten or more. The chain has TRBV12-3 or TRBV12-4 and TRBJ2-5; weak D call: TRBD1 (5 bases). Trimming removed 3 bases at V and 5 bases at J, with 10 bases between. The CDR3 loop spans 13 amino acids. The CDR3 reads CASSFQGRETQYF. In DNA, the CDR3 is TGTGCCAGCAGTTTTCAGGGTAGGGAGACCCAGTACTTC.

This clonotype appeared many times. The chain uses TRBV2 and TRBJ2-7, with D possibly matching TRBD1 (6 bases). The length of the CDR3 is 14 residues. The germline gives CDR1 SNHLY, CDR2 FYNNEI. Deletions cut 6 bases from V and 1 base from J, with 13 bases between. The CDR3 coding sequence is TGTGCCAGCAGCGCAAGAAGGGGGTCCTACGAGCAGTACTTC. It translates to CASSARRGSYEQYF.